One and the same sample provided the 24 T cell receptor beta chains below, sequenced in a study of T cells in Graves' hyperthyroidism and ophthalmopathy. Researchers amplified the TCR beta CDR3 regions from RNA transcripts. HTBI primers were the set used in a first-round RT-PCR of the TCR CDR3. TCRdb recomputed calls from the multiplex PCR reads with MiXCR, one row per CDR3 protein. The sample shows roughly 400,000 distinct CDR3 sequences, 15% to 18% of them seen only once. Sequencing was carried out using blood. The receptors stem from a woman between 18 and 29 years old with Graves' hyperthyroidism that later progressed to Graves' ophthalmopathy.

The chain uses TRBV4-1 and TRBJ2-1; 15 bases are shared with TRBD2. J gave up 15 bases and V 7 bases, and 10 bases lay outside the gene matches. Germline V gives CDR1 MGHRA, CDR2 YSYEKL. The CDR3 is 14 amino acids. The CDR3 DNA reads as TGCGCCAGCAACGGACTAGCGGGAGGGCCGACTTGGTTCTTC. Protein product: CASNGLAGGPTWFF.

This clonotype was recorded at least ten times. This rearrangement joins TRBV6-1 to TRBJ2-3; 11 bases align to TRBD2. The CDR3 spans 17 residues. The germline V gene has CDR1 MNHNS and CDR2 SASEGT. Trimming cost V 5 bases and J 2 bases; bases outside gene matches: 9. The chain's CDR3 is CASSPRRLAGFTDTQYF. DNA for the CDR3: TGTGCCAGCAGTCCCAGGAGACTAGCGGGGTTCACAGATACGCAGTATTTT.

Many counts were recorded for this clonotype. The V and J genes are TRBV4-2 and TRBJ1-1; D is possibly TRBD1 (5 bases). Per the germline V gene, CDR1 is LGHNA and CDR2 is YNFKEQ. The CDR3 sequence is 16 residues long. With 1 base removed from V and 0 bases from J, the gap between germline ends came to 12 bases. DNA for the CDR3: TGTGCCAGCAGCCAAGTAACCGGGGGAATGAACACTGAAGCTTTCTTT. Protein sequence: CASSQVTGGMNTEAFF.

This clonotype was detected ten times or more. The V and J genes are TRBV4-2 and TRBJ2-7; tentatively, D is TRBD1 (7 bases). The CDR3 has 15 amino acids. Looked up from germline, CDR1 is LGHNA and CDR2 is YNFKEQ. V was trimmed by 0 bases and J by 1 base, leaving 10 bases between them. The CDR3 nucleotides are TGTGCCAGCAGCCAAGAGCAGGGGGGATCCTACGAGCAGTACTTC. This gives the protein CASSQEQGGSYEQYF.

This clonotype turned up a few times. The gene calls are TRBV25-1 and TRBJ2-1; TRBD2 agrees at 7 bases. CDR1 is MGHDK, CDR2 SYGVNS, per germline. The CDR3 totals 16 residues. V dropped 3 bases and J dropped 9; count of bases not matched to a gene: 14. The CDR3 protein is CASSDPRGGSSGEQFF. CDR3 sequence (DNA): TGTGCCAGCAGTGACCCTCGGGGCGGGAGTTCTGGTGAGCAGTTCTTC.

This clonotype occurred many times. The rearrangement links TRBV15 to TRBJ1-5; unclear D gene. Per the germline V gene, CDR1 is LNHNV and CDR2 is YYDKDF (reference sequence). The CDR3 runs to 15 residues. V gave up 1 base and J gave up 0 bases, with 7 bases separating them. The CDR3 region has the DNA TGTGCCACCAGCAGAGGGGATTATAGCAATCAGCCCCAGCATTTT. Residues: CATSRGDYSNQPQHF.

This clonotype occurred many times. The rearrangement uses TRBV6-1 and TRBJ2-7, with 9 bases that match TRBD1. V lost 7 bases, J lost 4 bases, and 8 bases stayed unmatched. The CDR3 loop spans 14 amino acids. The germline CDR1 and CDR2 sequences are MNHNS and SASEGT. The CDR3 loop reads CASNPGTGSYEQYF. The CDR3, as DNA: TGTGCCAGCAATCCCGGGACAGGGAGTTACGAGCAGTACTTC.

This clonotype was detected a few times. The J gene is TRBJ2-1, the V gene TRBV7-3; 8 nucleotides line up with TRBD2. The V gene end was trimmed by 4 bases and the J gene end by 6 bases; junction bases not matched to a gene: 11. Germline V gives CDR1 SGHTA, CDR2 FQGTGA. CDR3 length: 16 residues. The CDR3 nucleotides read TGTGCCAGCAGCTGGGGAAGTAGCGGGGTCTTCAATGAGCAGTTCTTC. It encodes CASSWGSSGVFNEQFF.

In this sample, this clonotype turned up many times. The chain links TRBV4-1 to TRBJ2-1; 12 bases are a match to TRBD2. The CDR3 sequence is 16 residues long. CDR1 MGHRA and CDR2 YSYEKL come from the germline V gene. The junction had 4 bases not matched to a gene; V was cut back by 1 base and J by 6 bases. CDR3 sequence reads: CASSQVRLAGVNEQFF. The CDR3 coding sequence is TGCGCCAGCAGCCAAGTTAGACTAGCGGGAGTCAATGAGCAGTTCTTC.

The rearrangement uses TRBV12-3 or TRBV12-4 and TRBJ1-1; TRBD1 might be the D (6 bases). The CDR3 runs to 14 residues. The ends were cut back, 6 bases at V and 1 base at J, with 12 bases in the middle. The CDR3 region has the DNA TGTGCCAGCAGCTCGGGACACTCGAACACTGAAGCTTTCTTT. Translated, it gives CASSSGHSNTEAFF.

This clonotype was recorded a few times. This chain links TRBV6-1 with TRBJ2-7; 10 nucleotides match TRBD2. The V gene's germline CDR1 is MNHNS and CDR2 SASEGT. The CDR3 runs 14 residues. J gave up 6 bases and V 11 bases, and 13 bases lay outside the gene matches. In DNA form, the CDR3 reads TGTGCCGGGTCGAGCGGGAGGGGGAGTGGCGAGCAGTACTTC. Its protein product is CAGSSGRGSGEQYF.

This clonotype was counted ten times or more. The CDR3 coding sequence is TGTGCCAGCAGCCCCGGGACAGTGTACATTCAGTACTTC. It is translated as CASSPGTVYIQYF. This chain connects TRBV3-1 to TRBJ2-4, with 7 bases lining up with TRBD1. Per germline, CDR1 LGHDT and CDR2 YNNKEL (reference sequence). With V trimmed by 4 bases and J by 8 bases, 5 bases remained unmatched. CDR3 length: 13 residues.

This clonotype was picked up a small number of times. This chain connects TRBV25-1 to TRBJ2-2; D remains ambiguous. The germline gives CDR1 MGHDK, CDR2 SYGVNS. The CDR3 totals 15 residues. Trimming stripped 5 bases from V and 3 bases from J, with 13 bases between. The CDR3 bases are TGTGCCAGCAGTACCTACAAAGGCGACACCGGGGAGCTGTTTTTT. It yields the protein CASSTYKGDTGELFF.

This clonotype occurred many times. The chain combines TRBV30 with TRBJ2-7, with TRBD1 identical over 11 bases. The CDR3 sequence is 15 residues long. J lost 4 bases, V lost 0 bases, and 5 bases had no gene match. CDR1 and CDR2 from the germline V gene are GTSNPN and SVGIG (reference sequence). Written as DNA, the CDR3 is TGTGCCTGGAGTGTACTGGGACAGGGGGTATACGAGCAGTACTTC. Its protein product is CAWSVLGQGVYEQYF.

The chain employs TRBV25-1 and TRBJ2-1; possibly TRBD2 for D (5 bases). V dropped 2 bases and J dropped 10 bases, with 12 bases sitting between them. In germline, CDR1 is MGHDK, CDR2 SYGVNS. There are 13 residues in the CDR3. The CDR3 region has the DNA TGTGCCAGCAGTGAAGAGGAGGACCCCGAGCAGTTCTTC. Its translation: CASSEEEDPEQFF.

This clonotype was detected ten times or more. The chain employs TRBV2 and TRBJ2-5; perhaps TRBD1 as D (5 bases). Germline V CDR1 and CDR2: SNHLY, FYNNEI. V was trimmed by 11 bases and J by 5 bases, leaving 18 bases between them. This CDR3 contains 13 residues. CDR3 sequence reads: CAGQWGSRETQYF. CDR3 DNA: TGTGCCGGCCAGTGGGGCAGTCGGGAGACCCAGTACTTC.

Regarding this clonotype: A much larger clone differs by one base, so this may be a read error. This chain joins TRBV20-1 and TRBJ2-1, with 7 bases aligning to TRBD2. CDR1 is DFQATT and CDR2 is SNEGSKA in the germline V gene (reference sequence). V shed 3 bases, J shed 6 bases, and the junction held 11 bases outside the gene matches. The CDR3 consists of 15 residues. CDR3 nucleotide sequence: TGCAGTGCTAGTGGGGGGGGTGGAGGGTCCAATGAGCAGTTCTTC. Translating gives CSASGGGGGSNEQFF.

V gene TRBV6-1 combines with J gene TRBJ1-1; weak D call: TRBD1 (5 bases). Germline V CDR1 and CDR2: MNHNS, SASEGT. CDR3 length equals 16 residues. The germline V and J ends were trimmed by 4 bases and 10 bases, with 25 bases remaining between them. In nucleotides, the CDR3 is TGTGCCAGCAGTGGAAGTAGGTCCGGGACGCCCGTCGGAGCTTTCTTT. The encoded protein is CASSGSRSGTPVGAFF.

The genes are TRBV28 and TRBJ2-5, with unresolved D. Trimming shortened V by 6 bases and J by 9 bases, and 17 bases separated the two germline ends. CDR1 and CDR2 from the germline V gene are MDHEN and SYDVKM. This CDR3 region has 13 residues. The CDR3 DNA is TGTGCCAGCAGCCCCAATCCCCCCCAGCCCCAGTACTTC. Amino acids: CASSPNPPQPQYF.

Ten or more counts support this clonotype. The rearrangement links TRBV7-8 to TRBJ2-7, with D perhaps being TRBD1 or TRBD2 (5 bases each). The germline V gene encodes CDR1 SGHVS and CDR2 FQNEAQ. The germline V and J ends were trimmed by 1 base and 0 bases, with 13 bases remaining between them. The CDR3 runs 16 residues. The DNA for the CDR3 is TGTGCCAGCAGCTTAGTTACGGCAGGGACCTCCTACGAGCAGTACTTC. Translated: CASSLVTAGTSYEQYF. The full variable domain, its missing parts supplied by reference TRBV7-8 and TRBJ2-7, is GAGVSQSPRYKVAKRGQDVALRCDPISGHVSLFWYQQALGQGPEFLTYFQNEAQLDKSGLPSDRFFAERPEGSVSTLKIQRTQQEDSAVYLCASSLVTAGTSYEQYFGPGTRLTVT.

This clonotype was recorded many times. The J gene is TRBJ2-1, the V gene TRBV2; TRBD2 aligns across 8 bases. V was pared by 7 bases and J by 8 bases, with 10 bases of the junction left unmatched. The CDR3 length is 14 residues. CDR1 and CDR2 (germline): SNHLY, FYNNEI. The CDR3, as DNA: TGTGCCAGCACCCTCGGGACTAGTGGATATGAGCAGTTCTTC. Translating it yields CASTLGTSGYEQFF.

The chain couples TRBV3-1 to TRBJ2-3, with 7 bases identical to TRBD1. This CDR3 has 15 amino acids. Germline assignment: CDR1 LGHDT and CDR2 YNNKEL (reference sequence). The V and J ends lost 7 bases and 0 bases, in that order; junction bases with no gene match: 7. Here the CDR3 reads CASTQTGRSTDTQYF. The CDR3 nucleotides read TGTGCCAGCACCCAGACAGGGCGTAGCACAGATACGCAGTATTTT.

This clonotype has a count of ten or more. This chain joins TRBV28 and TRBJ2-1; no definite D call. The germline V gene has CDR1 MDHEN and CDR2 SYDVKM. The V end was cut by 5 bases, the J end by 6 bases, with 14 bases between. CDR3 length equals 14 residues. CDR3 residues: CASSVASGPNEQFF. The CDR3 coding sequence is TGTGCCAGCAGTGTGGCGTCAGGACCCAATGAGCAGTTCTTC.

This clonotype came up many times. This sequence joins TRBV2 and TRBJ1-6; D is unresolved. Germline values: CDR1 SNHLY, CDR2 FYNNEI. The ends were cut back, 2 bases at V and 14 bases at J, with 10 bases in the middle. This CDR3 region has 12 residues. The CDR3 loop reads CASSERGSALHF. The CDR3 nucleotides read TGTGCCAGCAGTGAAAGAGGATCAGCCCTCCACTTT. Full variable domain (remainder filled in from reference TRBV2 and TRBJ1-6): EPEVTQTPSHQVTQMGQEVILRCVPISNHLYFYWYRQILGQKVEFLVSFYNNEISEKSEIFDDQFSVERPDGSNFTLKIRSTKLEDSAMYFCASSERGSALHFGNGTRLTVT.